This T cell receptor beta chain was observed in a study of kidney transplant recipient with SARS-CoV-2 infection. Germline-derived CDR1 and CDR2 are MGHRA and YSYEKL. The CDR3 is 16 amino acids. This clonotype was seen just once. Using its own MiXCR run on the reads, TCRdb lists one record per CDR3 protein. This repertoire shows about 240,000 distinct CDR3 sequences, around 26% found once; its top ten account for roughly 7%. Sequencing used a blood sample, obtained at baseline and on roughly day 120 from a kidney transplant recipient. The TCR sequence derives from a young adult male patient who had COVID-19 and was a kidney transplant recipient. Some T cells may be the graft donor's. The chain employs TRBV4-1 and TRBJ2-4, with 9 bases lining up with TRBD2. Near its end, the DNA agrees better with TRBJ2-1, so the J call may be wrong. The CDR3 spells CASSQMISGSLNEQFF. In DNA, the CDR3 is TGCGCCAGCAGCCAAATGATTAGCGGGAGTCTGAATGAGCAGTTCTTC.